The 31 T cell receptor beta chains in this list originate from one sample, sequenced in a study. TCRdb processed the 5' RACE reads anew with MiXCR; each CDR3 protein has one entry. The sample consists of over 10,000 distinct CDR3 sequences, 23% of them appearing once. Input material: naive CD4+ T cells sorted from blood. The subset was: naive CD4+ T cells, CD4+CD45RA+CD25-. The receptors shown here come from a female donor with breast cancer.

This clonotype came up a few times. This chain uses TRBV18 with TRBJ2-1, with D possibly matching TRBD1 (8 bases). Germline V CDR1 and CDR2: KGHSH, LQKENI. The length of the CDR3 is 17 residues. With 1 base removed from V and 6 bases from J, the gap between germline ends came to 19 bases. The CDR3 region has the DNA TGTGCCAGCTCACCACAGCGGGGACAGGTGGGGATCAATGAGCAGTTCTTC. This codes for CASSPQRGQVGINEQFF. The full variable domain, its missing parts supplied by reference TRBV18 and TRBJ2-1, is NAGVMQNPRHLVRRRGQEARLRCSPMKGHSHVYWYRQLPEEGLKFMVYLQKENIIDESGMPKERFSAEFPKEGPSILRIQQVVRGDSAAYFCASSPQRGQVGINEQFFGPGTRLTVL.

The sample holds a few counts of this clonotype. This likely comes from a read error, as the CDR3 has no conserved phenylalanine or tryptophan at its end. The V and J genes are TRBV5-1 and TRBJ1-1, with a possible D match to TRBD1 (6 bases). The length of the CDR3 is 15 residues. Looked up from germline, CDR1 is SGHRS and CDR2 is YFSETQ. Trimming removed 3 bases at V and 4 bases at J, with 16 bases between. CDR3 residues: CASSYLDSLVTEAFI. The CDR3 DNA sequence: TGCGCCAGCAGCTACCTGGACAGCTTGGTCACTGAAGCTTTCATT.

This clonotype was picked up many times. The chain recombines TRBV7-3 with TRBJ1-2; D not certain. From germline, CDR1 is SGHTA and CDR2 FQGTGA. V gave up 6 bases and J gave up 2 bases, with 13 bases separating them. CDR3 length: 14 amino acids. CDR3 residues: CASRRPILNYGYTF. The CDR3 coding sequence is TGTGCCAGCAGACGACCGATATTGAACTATGGCTACACCTTC. Filled out from reference TRBV7-3 and TRBJ1-2, the complete variable domain reads GAGVSQTPSNKVTEKGKYVELRCDPISGHTALYWYRQSLGQGPEFLIYFQGTGAADDSGLPNDRFFAVRPEGSVSTLKIQRTERGDSAVYLCASRRPILNYGYTFGSGTRLTVV.

This clonotype was found many times. This sequence joins TRBV29-1 and TRBJ1-1, with 8 bases lining up with TRBD1. Germline trimming cut 7 bases from V and 0 bases from J; bases unmatched to any gene: 7. Germline CDR1 SQVTM, CDR2 ANQGSEA. The length of the CDR3 is 14 residues. The CDR3 loop is CSGDRGSMNTEAFF. The CDR3 coding sequence is TGCAGCGGAGACAGGGGAAGCATGAACACTGAAGCTTTCTTT.

The sample holds many counts of this clonotype. The chain carries TRBV5-1 and TRBJ2-7, with 7 bases identical to TRBD2. Per germline, CDR1 SGHRS and CDR2 YFSETQ. The CDR3 length is 15 residues. V was clipped by 0 bases and J by 3 bases; unmatched bases: 6. The chain's CDR3 is CASSLEGGPFYEQYF. The DNA of the CDR3 is TGCGCCAGCAGCTTGGAGGGAGGGCCTTTCTACGAGCAGTACTTC.

This clonotype was seen only a few times. The chain couples TRBV15 to TRBJ2-1, with TRBD2 matching 14 bases. Germline lookup yields CDR1 LNHNV and CDR2 YYDKDF (reference sequence). This CDR3 contains 15 residues. Germline trimming cut 2 bases from V and 9 bases from J; bases unmatched to any gene: 3. The CDR3 here is CATSRTGLAGVEQFF. As DNA, the CDR3 is TGTGCCACCAGCAGAACGGGACTAGCGGGAGTTGAGCAGTTCTTC.

This clonotype was detected ten times or more. CDR3 coding DNA: TGTGCCTGGCGCCTTGCGAACACTGAAGCTTTCTTT. It translates to CAWRLANTEAFF. The V gene is TRBV30, the J gene TRBJ1-1; D ambiguous. The CDR3 contains 12 residues. V shed 5 bases and J shed 1 base, with 8 bases lying between them. Germline lookup yields CDR1 GTSNPN and CDR2 SVGIG (reference sequence).

This clonotype was counted many times. J is TRBJ2-1 and V is TRBV7-9; D unresolved. With 4 bases removed from V and 6 bases from J, the gap between germline ends came to 4 bases. The CDR3 is 11 residues long. The germline gives CDR1 SEHNR, CDR2 FQNEAQ (reference sequence). CDR3 region: CASSSINEQFF. The CDR3 coding sequence is TGTGCCAGCAGCTCCATCAATGAGCAGTTCTTC.

In its sample, this clonotype ranks as medium-sized. The V and J genes are TRBV7-9 and TRBJ1-2, with D perhaps matching TRBD1 (6 bases). The V gene lost 1 base and the J gene lost 7 bases, with 13 bases spanning the gap. This CDR3 is 14 amino acids long. In germline, CDR1 is SEHNR, CDR2 FQNEAQ (reference sequence). CDR3 DNA: TGTGCCAGCAGCTTAGAGGGGGGTCGAGGTGGCTACACCTTC. Its protein product is CASSLEGGRGGYTF.

This clonotype rates as medium-sized. The chain uses TRBV6-6 and TRBJ2-5, with 7 bases that match TRBD2. V lost 4 bases, J lost 2 bases, and 4 bases stayed unmatched. The germline V gene encodes CDR1 MNHNY and CDR2 SVGAGI (reference sequence). This CDR3 has 14 amino acids. The CDR3 reads CASSWTRQQETQYF. The DNA for the CDR3 is TGTGCCAGCAGTTGGACTAGACAACAAGAGACCCAGTACTTC.

The sample holds many counts of this clonotype. This sequence joins TRBV11-3 and TRBJ2-1, with D possibly being TRBD2 (6 bases). Germline loops: CDR1 SGHNT, CDR2 YENEEA. There are 15 residues in the CDR3. The V end was cut by 0 bases, the J end by 6 bases, with 12 bases between. Here the CDR3 reads CASSLDPGGTNEQFF. CDR3 coding DNA: TGTGCCAGCAGCTTAGACCCGGGCGGGACCAATGAGCAGTTCTTC.

This clonotype is labeled as medium-sized. The genes are TRBV25-1 and TRBJ1-3, with D hard to call. CDR1 and CDR2 from the germline V gene are MGHDK and SYGVNS. Trimming removed 7 bases at V and 0 bases at J, with 7 bases between. CDR3 size: 13 residues. For the CDR3, the DNA is TGTGCCAGCATGCACCTCTCTGGAAACACCATATATTTT. Its protein is CASMHLSGNTIYF. Looking up the rest from reference TRBV25-1 and TRBJ1-3 gives the full variable domain: EADIYQTPRYLVIGTGKKITLECSQTMGHDKMYWYQQDPGMELHLIHYSYGVNSTEKGDLSSESTVSRIRTEHFPLTLESARPSHTSQYLCASMHLSGNTIYFGEGSWLTVV.

Within the sample, this clonotype is medium-sized. The V call is TRBV24-1, the J call TRBJ1-5; TRBD1 is a possible D gene (6 bases). V was pared by 3 bases and J by 2 bases, with 10 bases between. CDR1 and CDR2 from the germline V gene are KGHDR and SFDVKD. The CDR3 length is 15 residues. The DNA for the CDR3 is TGTGCCACCAGTGATACAGGGAGGGGCAATCAGCCCCAGCATTTT. Residues: CATSDTGRGNQPQHF.

This clonotype has a handful of counts. A much larger clone differs from this one at a single base, so this may be a read error. The rearrangement links TRBV10-2 to TRBJ1-1, with D maybe TRBD1 (6 bases). V lost 7 bases, J lost 6 bases, and 18 bases lay in between. The CDR3 consists of 14 residues. Germline-derived CDR1 and CDR2 are WSHSY and SAAADI. The CDR3 is CASTRDRRLSEAFF. CDR3 in DNA: TGCGCCAGCACTAGAGACAGGCGGCTTTCTGAAGCTTTCTTT.

Judged by abundance, this clonotype is medium-sized. The rearrangement joins TRBV6-6 to TRBJ2-5; no firm D call. CDR1 MNHNY and CDR2 SVGAGI come from the germline V gene (reference sequence). Between the trimmed V and J ends, which lost 2 bases and 5 bases, there was a span of 6 bases. This CDR3 spans 12 amino acids. CDR3 nucleotide sequence: TGTGCCAGCAGTTACAGGTTTGAGACCCAGTACTTC. It is translated as CASSYRFETQYF.

This clonotype showed up many times. The V and J genes are TRBV6-5 and TRBJ2-1, with 9 bases that match TRBD2. The CDR3 consists of 16 residues. V lost 6 bases, J lost 4 bases, and 10 bases stayed unmatched. Germline CDR1 is MNHEY and CDR2 is SVGAGI. CDR3 region: CASRRLASGTYNEQFF. The CDR3 nucleotides are TGTGCCAGCAGACGTCTGGCTAGCGGGACTTACAATGAGCAGTTCTTC.

This clonotype was seen repeatedly, ten times or more. The CDR3 sequence is CASSLLGLNTEAFF. CDR3 DNA sequence: TGCGCCAGCAGCTTGCTCGGTTTGAACACTGAAGCTTTCTTT. This chain uses TRBV5-1 with TRBJ1-1; unclear D gene. Germline V gene sequence: CDR1 SGHRS, CDR2 YFSETQ. This CDR3 is built from 14 residues. The V and J ends lost 1 base and 0 bases respectively, with 7 bases between them.

This clonotype was seen a few times. The CDR3 region has the DNA TGTGCCAGCACGGACAGGGCGGTTGGCTACGAGCAGTACTTC. It codes for CASTDRAVGYEQYF. The chain carries TRBV19 and TRBJ2-7, with 8 bases lining up with TRBD1. Germline V gene data show CDR1 as LNHDA and CDR2 as SQIVND (reference sequence). Germline trimming cut 9 bases from V and 3 bases from J; bases unmatched to any gene: 10. CDR3 length: 14 residues. The whole variable domain, remainder taken from reference TRBV19 and TRBJ2-7, is DGGITQSPKYLFRKEGQNVTLSCEQNLNHDAMYWYRQDPGQGLRLIYYSQIVNDFQKGDIAEGYSVSREKKESFPLTVTSAQKNPTAFYLCASTDRAVGYEQYFGPGTRLTVT.

This clonotype was observed many times. The chain links TRBV15 to TRBJ2-1, with D hard to call. Germline lookup yields CDR1 LNHNV and CDR2 YYDKDF (reference sequence). Trimming stripped 1 base from V and 6 bases from J, with 19 bases between. There are 17 residues in the CDR3. The CDR3 sequence: CATSRARIGIRSNEQFF. The DNA of the CDR3 is TGTGCCACCAGCAGAGCCCGTATAGGTATCAGAAGCAATGAGCAGTTCTTC. Full variable domain (outside the CDR3, taken from reference TRBV15 and TRBJ2-1): DAMVIQNPRYQVTQFGKPVTLSCSQTLNHNVMYWYQQKSSQAPKLLFHYYDKDFNNEADTPDNFQSRRPNTSFCFLDIRSPGLGDTAMYLCATSRARIGIRSNEQFFGPGTRLTVL.

In its sample, this clonotype was seen many times. The rearrangement links TRBV12-3 or TRBV12-4 to TRBJ1-1; tentative D call: TRBD1 (6 bases). V lost 4 bases and J lost 2, with 8 bases in between. The CDR3 runs 13 residues. CDR3: CASSSDRNTEAFF. The DNA of the CDR3 is TGTGCCAGCAGTTCGGACAGAAACACTGAAGCTTTCTTT.

V gene TRBV29-1 combines with J gene TRBJ2-1; D possibly corresponds to TRBD2 (6 bases). The CDR3 covers 13 residues. V dropped 4 bases and J dropped 5 bases, with 12 bases sitting between them. Germline CDR1 reads SQVTM; CDR2 reads ANQGSEA. The CDR3 DNA reads as TGCAGCGTTGGAGGGCGACTAGACAATGAGCAGTTCTTC. It translates to CSVGGRLDNEQFF.

This clonotype has at least ten counts. The genes are TRBV4-1 and TRBJ2-1; 10 nucleotides agree with TRBD2. Germline values: CDR1 MGHRA, CDR2 YSYEKL. V was pared by 0 bases and J by 7 bases, with 9 bases of the junction left unmatched. The CDR3 sequence is 17 residues long. The CDR3 coding sequence is TGCGCCAGCAGCCAAGATTCAAGCGGGAGGGCCTCTAATGAGCAGTTCTTC. This sequence encodes CASSQDSSGRASNEQFF.

By share of the sample, this clonotype is medium-sized. The chain combines TRBV20-1 with TRBJ1-1; 8 bases line up with TRBD1. From germline, CDR1 is DFQATT and CDR2 SNEGSKA (reference sequence). There are 18 residues in the CDR3. The V segment lost 5 bases and the J segment 3 bases; nucleotides outside the gene matches: 20. CDR3 residues: CSASPGALDRGRDTEAFF. In DNA form, the CDR3 reads TGCAGTGCTTCCCCCGGGGCTCTAGACAGGGGAAGGGACACTGAAGCTTTCTTT.

This clonotype was observed a handful of times. With a much larger clone just one base away, this may be a read error. As the CDR3 is not closed by the conserved phenylalanine or tryptophan, this likely results from a read error. V gene TRBV6-1 combines with J gene TRBJ1-1, with TRBD1 identical over 8 bases. J gave up 0 bases and V 8 bases, and 8 bases lay outside the gene matches. This CDR3 spans 15 amino acids. The germline gives CDR1 MNHNS, CDR2 SASEGT. The CDR3 nucleotides read TGTGCCAGCGTAACCGACAGGGGAATGAACACTGAAGCTTTCATT. This codes for CASVTDRGMNTEAFI.

The V and J genes are TRBV9 and TRBJ1-2; tentative D call: TRBD1 (6 bases). This CDR3 is 15 amino acids long. Germline V gene lookup returns CDR1 SGDLS and CDR2 YYNGEE. With 3 bases removed from V and 3 bases from J, the gap between germline ends came to 15 bases. In DNA, the CDR3 is TGTGCCAGCAGCGAGGGGGACGTCGGGTACTATGGCTACACCTTC. Amino acids: CASSEGDVGYYGYTF.

In its sample, this clonotype ranks as medium-sized. The chain carries TRBV5-1 and TRBJ2-4; 9 bases fit TRBD1. CDR1 SGHRS and CDR2 YFSETQ come from the germline V gene. The CDR3 has 15 amino acids. The junction had 7 bases not matched to a gene; V was cut back by 4 bases and J by 5 bases. The CDR3 is CASSAGDRDENIQYF. The CDR3 DNA reads as TGCGCCAGCAGCGCGGGGGACAGGGACGAAAACATTCAGTACTTC.

This clonotype is categorized as medium-sized. This chain joins TRBV5-1 and TRBJ2-1; D may be TRBD2 (5 bases). V was cut by 0 bases and J by 6 bases, with 13 bases left in between. Germline CDR1 reads SGHRS; CDR2 reads YFSETQ. CDR3 length equals 15 residues. The CDR3 loop is CASSLGSLAFNEQFF. The CDR3 DNA reads as TGCGCCAGCAGCTTGGGTTCTCTAGCCTTCAATGAGCAGTTCTTC.

By share, this clonotype ranks as medium-sized (0.01 to 0.1%). V is TRBV7-9 and J is TRBJ2-1; the match to TRBD2 covers 8 bases. After removal of 5 bases from V and 4 bases from J, the junction contained 10 bases not matched to a gene. The CDR3 is 16 amino acids. Per the germline V gene, CDR1 is SEHNR and CDR2 is FQNEAQ (reference sequence). The CDR3 here is CASSPRRAGAYNEQFF. CDR3 bases: TGTGCCAGCAGCCCCAGGAGAGCGGGAGCGTACAATGAGCAGTTCTTC.

This clonotype was seen at least ten times. V gene TRBV5-5 combines with J gene TRBJ2-1; D may be TRBD1 (6 bases). V was clipped by 2 bases and J by 3 bases, with 12 bases between them. The germline V gene has CDR1 SGHKS and CDR2 YYEKEE (reference sequence). The CDR3 is 15 residues long. The CDR3 protein is CASSLGGAIYNEQFF. CDR3 in DNA: TGTGCCAGCAGCTTAGGGGGAGCAATCTACAATGAGCAGTTCTTC.

The rearrangement links TRBV20-1 to TRBJ1-2; 7 positions match TRBD1. CDR3 length equals 12 residues. CDR1 and CDR2 from the germline V gene are DFQATT and SNEGSKA (reference sequence). V gave up 6 bases and J gave up 8 bases; unmatched junction bases: 9. In DNA form, the CDR3 reads TGCAGTGCCCCGAGAAGGGGGCAAGGCTACACCTTC. Translation: CSAPRRGQGYTF.

This clonotype was seen a handful of times. The rearrangement links TRBV7-2 to TRBJ2-1; 7 bases match TRBD2. The CDR3 runs to 16 residues. Germline values: CDR1 SGHTA, CDR2 FQGNSA. V shed 2 bases and J 3 bases; nucleotides not matched to a gene: 7. CDR3 amino acids: CASSLRASGIYNEQFF. The CDR3 nucleotides are TGTGCCAGCAGCTTACGGGCTAGCGGTATCTACAATGAGCAGTTCTTC.